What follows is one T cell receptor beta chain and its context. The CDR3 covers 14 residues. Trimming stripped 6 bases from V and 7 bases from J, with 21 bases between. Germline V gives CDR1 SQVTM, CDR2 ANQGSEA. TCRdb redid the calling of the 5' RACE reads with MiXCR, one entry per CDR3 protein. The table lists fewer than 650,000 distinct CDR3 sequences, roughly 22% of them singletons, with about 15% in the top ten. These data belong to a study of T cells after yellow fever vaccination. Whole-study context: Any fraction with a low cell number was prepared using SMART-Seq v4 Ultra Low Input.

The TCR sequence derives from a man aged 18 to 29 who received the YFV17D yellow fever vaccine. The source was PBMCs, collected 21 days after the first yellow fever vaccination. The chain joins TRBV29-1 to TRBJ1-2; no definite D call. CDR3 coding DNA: TGCAGCGTGAACGGCGGGCCTGGCGGGTTTGGCTACACCTTC. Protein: CSVNGGPGGFGYTF.